Following are 32 T cell receptor beta chains from one sample sequenced in a study of high-grade serous ovarian cancer treatment subgroups listed by TCRdb under 2021. Collection of tumor samples took place before definitive surgery or chemotherapy. To prepare the library, the immunoSEQ multiplex PCR assay was applied. The immuneACCESS repertoire file appears here via TCRdb, limited to in-frame rearrangements. These files lack a portion of the clones; in checked studies, under half of the deficit traces to unresolved V genes, and the cause of the others is not known. The sample contains approximately 40,000 clones, 70% to 80% of them found a single time. Of the sample, roughly 3% falls within the top ten clones. Sequenced sample: tumor tissue. The receptors were sampled from a human donor with high-grade serous ovarian cancer.

The chain has TRBV7-8 and TRBJ2-3; D not resolved. With 6 bases removed from V and 2 bases from J, the gap between germline ends came to 15 bases. This CDR3 spans 15 amino acids. Germline-derived CDR1 and CDR2 are SGHVS and FQNEAQ. Written as DNA, the CDR3 is TGTGCCAGCAGTTCCTCACAGATTAACACAGATACGCAGTATTTT. Translation: CASSSSQINTDTQYF.

V is TRBV28 and J is TRBJ2-5; the D is unclear. The ends were cut back, 4 bases at V and 6 bases at J, with 15 bases in the middle. The germline V gene has CDR1 MDHEN and CDR2 SYDVKM. The CDR3 has 14 residues. CDR3 sequence (DNA): TGTGCCAGCAGTTCCTCCGGACGGACCCAGACCCAGTACTTC. The encoded protein is CASSSSGRTQTQYF.

J is TRBJ2-2 and V is TRBV19; TRBD1 agrees at 8 bases. Germline CDR1 reads LNHDA; CDR2 reads SQIVND (reference sequence). V trimming: 3 bases; J trimming: 3 bases; junction bases outside the gene matches: 6. The CDR3 has 16 residues. CDR3 amino acids: CASSMAGGYDTGELFF. The CDR3 nucleotides are TGTGCCAGTAGTATGGCAGGGGGCTACGACACCGGGGAGCTGTTTTTT. Combining the CDR3 with reference TRBV19 and TRBJ2-2 gives the whole variable domain DGGITQSPKYLFRKEGQNVTLSCEQNLNHDAMYWYRQDPGQGLRLIYYSQIVNDFQKGDIAEGYSVSREKKESFPLTVTSAQKNPTAFYLCASSMAGGYDTGELFFGEGSRLTVL.

The chain couples TRBV4-3 to TRBJ1-4; weak D call: TRBD1 (6 bases). Germline V gives CDR1 LGHNA, CDR2 YSLEER. V dropped 4 bases and J dropped 4 bases, with 13 bases sitting between them. This CDR3 is 15 amino acids long. The CDR3 spells CASSPDRTYNEKLFF. CDR3 bases: TGCGCCAGCAGCCCCGACAGGACCTATAATGAAAAACTGTTTTTT.

This chain joins TRBV21-1 and TRBJ2-5. TRBV21-1 is assigned pseudogene status. This CDR3 has 11 amino acids. CDR3 coding DNA: TGTGCCAGCAGCAAATGGGAGACCCAGTACTTC. Translation: CASSKWETQYF.

The V gene is TRBV28, the J gene TRBJ1-3; D remains ambiguous. The germline CDR1 and CDR2 sequences are MDHEN and SYDVKM. The CDR3 runs 11 residues. The V end lost 5 bases, the J end lost 9 bases, and 8 bases lay between the germline ends. The CDR3 DNA follows: TGTGCCAGCAGTCCGGGGTCCACCATATATTTT. It specifies CASSPGSTIYF.

V gene TRBV13 combines with J gene TRBJ2-7, with TRBD1 matching 12 bases. Germline assignment: CDR1 PRHDT and CDR2 FYEKMQ (reference sequence). With V trimmed by 5 bases and J by 7 bases, 6 bases remained unmatched. The CDR3 has 14 residues. The CDR3 spells CASSRGQGAYEQYF. Here the CDR3 DNA reads TGTGCCAGCAGCCGGGGACAGGGGGCGTATGAGCAGTACTTC.

This chain joins TRBV10-2 and TRBJ1-2; D is undetermined. V was clipped by 7 bases and J by 0 bases, with 9 bases between them. CDR1 and CDR2 from the germline V gene are WSHSY and SAAADI. This CDR3 has 13 residues. CDR3 coding DNA: TGCGCCAGCATCGGGCAGTCTAACTATGGCTACACCTTC. Protein sequence: CASIGQSNYGYTF.

The chain has TRBV15 and TRBJ1-6; TRBD1 matches at 8 bases. V lost 5 bases, J lost 10 bases, and 7 bases stayed unmatched. The germline gives CDR1 LNHNV, CDR2 YYDKDF (reference sequence). This CDR3 spans 14 amino acids. CDR3 region: CATSRQGLGSPLHF. CDR3 nucleotides: TGTGCCACCAGCCGACAGGGGTTAGGGTCACCCCTCCACTTT.

The J gene is TRBJ1-3, the V gene TRBV7-6; D call uncertain. Trimming cost V 5 bases and J 0 bases, with 11 bases left between them. CDR3 length: 15 residues. Germline V gene data show CDR1 as SGHVS and CDR2 as FNYEAQ. As DNA, the CDR3 is TGTGCCAGCAGCCTAACGATCAGCTCTGGAAACACCATATATTTT. Amino acids: CASSLTISSGNTIYF. The full variable domain, with the rest looked up from reference TRBV7-6 and TRBJ1-3, is GAGVSQSPRYKVTKRGQDVALRCDPISGHVSLYWYRQALGQGPEFLTYFNYEAQQDKSGLPNDRFSAERPEGSISTLTIQRTEQRDSAMYRCASSLTISSGNTIYFGEGSWLTVV.

The chain has TRBV10-3 and TRBJ1-4; D unclear. Germline CDR1 is ENHRY and CDR2 is SYGVKD. V was pared by 3 bases and J by 4 bases, with 6 bases between. The CDR3 spans 13 residues. Here the CDR3 reads CAISDRLNEKLFF. In DNA, the CDR3 is TGTGCCATCAGTGACAGGCTTAATGAAAAACTGTTTTTT.

This sequence joins TRBV11-2 and TRBJ2-3; D uncertain. CDR1 is SGHAT and CDR2 is FQNNGV in the germline V gene. The CDR3 runs to 13 residues. Trimming left V 8 bases short and J 4 bases short, with 13 bases between. CDR3 coding DNA: TGTGCCAGCGGGGTTAGGCCACCAGATACGCAGTATTTT. Translating it yields CASGVRPPDTQYF.

The V and J genes are TRBV12-5 and TRBJ1-5; D call uncertain. The ends were cut back, 4 bases at V and 7 bases at J, with 17 bases in the middle. The CDR3 totals 15 residues. CDR1 is LGHNT, CDR2 FRNRAP, per germline. The CDR3 coding sequence is TGTGCTAGTGGTTCCCGGGCCTTGAAAGGGCAGCCCCAGCATTTT. Amino acid sequence: CASGSRALKGQPQHF.

The chain recombines TRBV5-5 with TRBJ1-5; the match to TRBD1 covers 8 bases. Looked up from germline, CDR1 is SGHKS and CDR2 is YYEKEE (reference sequence). Trimming at V came to 2 bases and at J to 6 bases, leaving 4 bases not matched to a gene. The CDR3 has 14 residues. CDR3 loop: CASSFRGLGQPQHF. Here the CDR3 DNA reads TGTGCCAGCAGCTTCAGGGGGCTCGGTCAGCCCCAGCATTTT.

The CDR3 sequence: CASSFYMKQYF. CDR3 nucleotides: TGTGCCAGCAGTTTCTACATGAAGCAGTACTTC. The rearrangement uses TRBV6-6 and TRBJ2-7; D remains unclear. The germline V and J ends were trimmed by 4 bases and 8 bases, with 9 bases remaining between them. Germline assignment: CDR1 MNHNY and CDR2 SVGAGI (reference sequence). This CDR3 comprises 11 residues.

The chain couples TRBV4-2 to TRBJ1-4; no clear D. The V end was cut by 5 bases, the J end by 3 bases, with 7 bases between. CDR1 is LGHNA, CDR2 YNFKEQ, per germline. This CDR3 comprises 13 residues. CDR3 protein: CASSRTSNEKLFF. CDR3 bases: TGTGCCAGCAGCAGAACTTCTAATGAAAAACTGTTTTTT.

This chain uses TRBV5-4 with TRBJ2-1, with D perhaps matching TRBD2 (5 bases). The germline CDR1 and CDR2 sequences are SGHNT and YYREEE (reference sequence). The CDR3 sequence is 19 residues long. V was clipped by 1 base and J by 3 bases, with 23 bases between them. The CDR3, as DNA: TGTGCCAGCAGCTTGTTGTGTGAGGTACCGAAACGGGACTACAATGAGCAGTTCTTC. Its translation is CASSLLCEVPKRDYNEQFF.

The chain uses TRBV6-1 and TRBJ1-4; D is unresolved. The germline V gene has CDR1 MNHNS and CDR2 SASEGT. V lost 7 bases, J lost 5 bases, and 11 bases lay in between. This CDR3 is built from 13 residues. The CDR3 DNA is TGTGCCAGCAAACAGCTACTAAATGAAAAACTGTTTTTT. This gives the protein CASKQLLNEKLFF.

The chain links TRBV27 to TRBJ2-2, with D unclear. From germline, CDR1 is MNHEY and CDR2 SMNVEV (reference sequence). Trimming cost V 6 bases and J 1 base, with 6 bases left between them. CDR3 size: 13 residues. The CDR3 is CASSGENTGELFF. The CDR3 DNA reads TGTGCCAGCAGCGGTGAGAACACCGGGGAGCTGTTTTTT.

CDR3: CASSPRTGASTEAFF. CDR3 DNA sequence: TGTGCCAGCAGTCCACGGACAGGGGCTTCCACTGAAGCTTTCTTT. V is TRBV6-5 and J is TRBJ1-1; 9 positions agree with TRBD1. The CDR3 loop spans 15 amino acids. The trim removed 5 bases at V and 4 bases at J, leaving 8 bases unmatched. Looked up from germline, CDR1 is MNHEY and CDR2 is SVGAGI.

This clone was counted a few times. This chain uses TRBV6-6 with TRBJ1-6, with TRBD1 matching over 7 bases. The V gene end was trimmed by 6 bases and the J gene end by 9 bases; junction bases not matched to a gene: 8. Germline values: CDR1 MNHNY, CDR2 SVGAGI (reference sequence). The CDR3 is 14 amino acids. Here the CDR3 reads CASSQQGNTSPLHF. Written as DNA, the CDR3 is TGTGCCAGCAGCCAACAGGGGAATACTTCACCCCTCCACTTT.

The chain combines TRBV11-2 with TRBJ1-4, with TRBD1 matching over 9 bases. V shed 1 base, J shed 8 bases, and the junction held 11 bases outside the gene matches. This CDR3 comprises 17 residues. From germline, CDR1 is SGHAT and CDR2 FQNNGV. For the CDR3, the DNA is TGTGCCAGCAGCTTAGCGGGACAGGGTGTACGGGGCGAAAAACTGTTTTTT. Its protein is CASSLAGQGVRGEKLFF.

The chain is built from TRBV19 and TRBJ1-3; possibly TRBD1 for D (5 bases). Trimming left V 5 bases short and J 9 bases short, with 17 bases between. Germline CDR1 is LNHDA and CDR2 is SQIVND (reference sequence). The CDR3 is 14 amino acids. DNA of the CDR3: TGTGCCAGTAGTCCGTATGGGGGTGGTAGCACCATATATTTT. This encodes CASSPYGGGSTIYF.

The V gene is TRBV7-6, the J gene TRBJ2-2, with D tentatively TRBD1 or TRBD2 (5 bases each). From germline, CDR1 is SGHVS and CDR2 FNYEAQ. Trimming stripped 1 base from V and 3 bases from J, with 18 bases between. This CDR3 contains 18 residues. The CDR3 reads CASSLVTSLAGYTGELFF. The DNA for the CDR3 is TGTGCCAGCAGCTTAGTAACCTCGCTAGCAGGGTACACCGGGGAGCTGTTTTTT. Full variable domain (missing parts from reference TRBV7-6 and TRBJ2-2): GAGVSQSPRYKVTKRGQDVALRCDPISGHVSLYWYRQALGQGPEFLTYFNYEAQQDKSGLPNDRFSAERPEGSISTLTIQRTEQRDSAMYRCASSLVTSLAGYTGELFFGEGSRLTVL.

This clone was seen a few times. The CDR3: CASSSDWLANTEAFF. The CDR3 DNA follows: TGTGCCAGCAGTTCCGACTGGCTGGCGAACACTGAAGCTTTCTTT. V and J are TRBV6-5 and TRBJ1-1; D is unclear. The CDR3 spans 15 residues. Between the trimmed V and J ends, which lost 4 bases and 1 base, there was a span of 13 bases. Germline lookup yields CDR1 MNHEY and CDR2 SVGAGI.

The chain combines TRBV29-1 with TRBJ2-2; the D gene is possibly TRBD2 (5 bases). Germline V gives CDR1 SQVTM, CDR2 ANQGSEA. The CDR3 extends over 13 amino acids. V was cut by 5 bases and J by 6 bases, with 13 bases left in between. In DNA form, the CDR3 reads TGCAGCGTTTCTCGGGGAGAACCCGGGGAGCTGTTTTTT. This gives the protein CSVSRGEPGELFF.

The gene calls are TRBV6-1 and TRBJ1-1; no clear D. Trimming took off 3 bases at V and 0 bases at J, with 5 bases between the two ends. Germline V gives CDR1 MNHNS, CDR2 SASEGT. CDR3 size: 13 residues. The CDR3 loop is CASSDLLNTEAFF. DNA for the CDR3: TGTGCCAGCAGTGACCTTCTGAACACTGAAGCTTTCTTT.

V and J are TRBV7-9 and TRBJ2-7; the D call may be TRBD1 or TRBD2 (5 bases each). The CDR3 contains 12 residues. V lost 6 bases and J 6 bases, leaving 12 bases between the germline ends. CDR1 is SEHNR and CDR2 is FQNEAQ in the germline V gene (reference sequence). The DNA for the CDR3 is TGTGCCAGCAGGGAATTCGGGACCGAGCAGTACTTC. Amino acid sequence: CASREFGTEQYF.

The genes are TRBV5-1 and TRBJ1-2; D is ambiguous. V lost 4 bases and J 2 bases, leaving 15 bases between the germline ends. CDR3 length: 15 amino acids. Germline V gene data show CDR1 as SGHRS and CDR2 as YFSETQ. Here the CDR3 DNA reads TGCGCCAGCAGCCCTGGGGAGAACAGCAACTATGGCTACACCTTC. Protein: CASSPGENSNYGYTF.

A single count supports this clone. The V gene is TRBV28, the J gene TRBJ2-7; unclear D gene. The V gene lost 3 bases and the J gene lost 3 bases, with 6 bases spanning the gap. The CDR3 has 12 amino acids. Germline CDR1 MDHEN, CDR2 SYDVKM. The CDR3 here is CASSFVSYEQYF. Written as DNA, the CDR3 is TGTGCCAGCAGTTTTGTCAGCTACGAGCAGTACTTC.

This chain connects TRBV28 to TRBJ2-7, with 10 nucleotides matching TRBD2. This CDR3 region has 15 residues. Germline assignment: CDR1 MDHEN and CDR2 SYDVKM. J was trimmed by 6 bases and V by 4 bases; bases with no gene match: 9. The chain's CDR3 is CASSSSSGRAFEQYF. The CDR3 nucleotides are TGTGCCAGCAGTTCCTCAAGCGGGAGGGCGTTCGAGCAGTACTTC.

The chain uses TRBV19 and TRBJ2-3; TRBD2 is a possible D gene (6 bases). The V gene lost 4 bases and the J gene lost 2 bases, with 7 bases spanning the gap. This CDR3 has 13 residues. The germline V gene encodes CDR1 LNHDA and CDR2 SQIVND (reference sequence). The CDR3 is CASSTSVTDTQYF. The CDR3 nucleotides read TGTGCCAGTAGTACTAGCGTCACAGATACGCAGTATTTT.